These T cell receptor beta chains were read from a single sample in a study of blood T cell repertoires in COVID-19. TCRdb keeps only in-frame clones here, not all; method: immunoSEQ multiplex PCR. Among around 220,000 clones listed, around 86% were seen once. The sample consisted of peripheral blood. These receptor sequences come from a man over 45 with acute or convalescent COVID-19. CDR3s include the opening cysteine and the closing phenylalanine or tryptophan. D genes are given only for firm matches. Where a row states a size, it is once, few, many or the class of an expanded clone; other rows omit it.

d_call j_call cdr3_length v_call clone_size cdr3_aa cdr3_nt
TRBD1 TRBJ1-2 18 TRBV7-9 NA CASSSLSDRGLQVYGYTF TGTGCCAGCAGCTCCCTAAGCGACAGGGGGCTGCAGGTCTATGGCTACACCTTC
NA TRBJ1-1 13 TRBV29-1 NA CSVAGRVFTEAFF TGCAGCGTTGCAGGGCGAGTATTCACTGAAGCTTTCTTT
NA TRBJ1-4 15 TRBV11-2 once CASSPWGGSNEKLFF TGTGCCAGCAGCCCTTGGGGGGGATCTAATGAAAAACTGTTTTTT
NA TRBJ1-2 14 TRBV6-6 NA CASSQNTGSYGYTF TGTGCCAGCAGTCAAAATACCGGGAGCTATGGCTACACCTTC
TRBD1 TRBJ2-1 13 TRBV6-5 NA CASSYHRDSQQFF TGTGCCAGCAGTTACCACCGGGACAGTCAACAGTTCTTC
TRBD2 TRBJ2-1 18 TRBV18 NA CASSPSLGSSGGRNEQFF TGTGCCAGCTCACCAAGCCTGGGATCTAGCGGGGGGCGGAATGAGCAGTTCTTC
NA TRBJ2-7 17 TRBV3-1/TRBV3-2 NA CASSQEINGGPFYEQYF TGTGCCAGCAGCCAAGAAATAAACGGGGGGCCTTTCTACGAGCAGTACTTC
TRBD1 TRBJ1-5 15 TRBV27 few CASRNRGLSNQPQHF TGTGCCAGCCGAAACAGGGGGCTTAGCAATCAGCCCCAGCATTTT
NA TRBJ1-1 13 TRBV10-2 once CASQGAMNTEAFF TGCGCCAGCCAAGGGGCCATGAACACTGAAGCTTTCTTT
NA TRBJ1-1 14 TRBV7-8 NA CASSFSSGATEAFF TGTGCCAGCAGCTTCAGTAGTGGGGCGACTGAAGCTTTCTTT
NA TRBJ1-1 13 TRBV6-5 NA CASSRHPNTEAFF TGTGCCAGCAGCCGACACCCGAACACTGAAGCTTTCTTT
NA TRBJ1-1 14 TRBV6-5 NA CASSWGGAYTEAFF TGTGCCAGCAGTTGGGGGGGCGCGTACACTGAAGCTTTCTTT
NA TRBJ1-5 14 TRBV14 NA CASSQLGARQPQHF TGTGCCAGCAGCCAATTGGGGGCTAGGCAGCCCCAGCATTTT
NA TRBJ1-1 16 TRBV6-5 NA CASSYSWSRANTEAFF TGTGCCAGCAGTTACTCGTGGAGCAGAGCGAACACTGAAGCTTTCTTT